This passage covers 21 T cell receptor beta chains from one sample sequenced in a study of cytomegalovirus exposure and HLA in healthy donors. The primer mix had 60 Vbeta and 13 Jbeta primers. This table comes from immunoSEQ multiplex PCR, and its TCRdb copy is limited to in-frame clones, with some not included. In the table there are roughly 100,000 clones, 65% to 85% of which are singletons. The sequenced sample consisted of PBMCs. These receptors were obtained from a woman in her thirties or forties in good health and CMV-seronegative.

V and J are TRBV7-2 and TRBJ1-2; the match to TRBD1 covers 7 bases. The germline V gene has CDR1 SGHTA and CDR2 FQGNSA. V was clipped by 5 bases and J by 6 bases; unmatched bases: 9. The CDR3 sequence is 14 residues long. The CDR3 sequence is CASSQDRFGNGYTF. The CDR3 DNA sequence: TGTGCCAGCAGCCAGGACAGGTTTGGGAATGGCTACACCTTC.

Only one count was recorded for this clone. The chain links TRBV13 to TRBJ1-6, with unresolved D. V was trimmed by 5 bases and J by 6 bases, leaving 17 bases between them. There are 16 residues in the CDR3. Germline V gene sequence: CDR1 PRHDT, CDR2 FYEKMQ (reference sequence). CDR3 amino acids: CASSPHSERSNSPLHF. The CDR3 DNA is TGTGCCAGCAGCCCCCACTCGGAGCGGAGTAATTCACCCCTCCACTTT.

The chain links TRBV9 to TRBJ2-5; tentatively, D is TRBD2 (5 bases). The DNA end is more similar to TRBJ2-7, so the J call may be wrong. CDR3 length: 17 residues. Germline CDR1 and CDR2: SGDLS and YYNGEE. The chain's CDR3 is CASSVEPGRGAPYEQYF. DNA for the CDR3: TGTGCCAGCAGCGTAGAACCCGGACGGGGTGCCCCCTACGAGCAGTACTTC.

V is TRBV7-2 and J is TRBJ2-3; no clear D. The V end lost 5 bases, the J end lost 2 bases, and 8 bases lay between the germline ends. The CDR3 covers 13 residues. Germline loops: CDR1 SGHTA, CDR2 FQGNSA. For the CDR3, the DNA is TGTGCCAGCAGCCCACGCGACACAGATACGCAGTATTTT. Translation gives CASSPRDTDTQYF.

Details on this clone: A junction end diverges from the germline sequence, so it may reflect a read error. The chain employs TRBV7-9 and TRBJ2-2; no definite D call. Germline CDR1 is SEHNR and CDR2 is FQNEAQ (reference sequence). CDR3 length equals 12 residues. The chain's CDR3 is CSSSLSPGELFF. The CDR3 region has the DNA TGTTCCAGCAGCTTATCTCCCGGGGAGCTGTTTTTT.

The V and J genes are TRBV2 and TRBJ2-7; D may be TRBD2 (6 bases). Germline assignment: CDR1 SNHLY and CDR2 FYNNEI. The CDR3 extends over 14 amino acids. Trimming stripped 5 bases from V and 6 bases from J, with 17 bases between. The DNA for the CDR3 is TGTGCCAGCAGTACGGGCGGAGGGAAAGGCGAGCAGTACTTC. Translating it yields CASSTGGGKGEQYF.

This clone was counted a few times. The chain carries TRBV11-3 and TRBJ2-1; 7 nucleotides line up with TRBD1. Trimming at V came to 4 bases and at J to 6 bases, leaving 12 bases not matched to a gene. CDR3 length: 16 residues. Per the germline V gene, CDR1 is SGHNT and CDR2 is YENEEA. This chain's CDR3 is CASSSYGLPGGNEQFF. Written as DNA, the CDR3 is TGTGCCAGCAGCTCCTACGGACTCCCAGGGGGCAATGAGCAGTTCTTC.

This clone showed up just once. The chain joins TRBV10-3 to TRBJ2-4; tentatively, D is TRBD1 (7 bases). Germline-derived CDR1 and CDR2 are ENHRY and SYGVKD. CDR3 length: 12 residues. The ends were cut back, 8 bases at V and 5 bases at J, with 10 bases in the middle. The DNA of the CDR3 is TGTGCCATCCAGGGGGAGGAAAACATTCAGTACTTC. Translation: CAIQGEENIQYF.

The chain joins TRBV9 to TRBJ2-5; 7 bases fit TRBD2. Losses at the gene ends were 0 bases for V and 5 bases for J; bases not matched to a gene: 7. The germline CDR1 and CDR2 sequences are SGDLS and YYNGEE. This CDR3 contains 15 residues. CDR3 nucleotides: TGTGCCAGCAGCGTAGTGGCGGGGGTACTTGAGACCCAGTACTTC. As protein: CASSVVAGVLETQYF.

The chain uses TRBV5-5 and TRBJ2-7; 10 bases map to TRBD1. Germline V lookup: CDR1 SGHKS, CDR2 YYEKEE (reference sequence). The ends lost 3 bases at V and 3 bases at J; junction bases unmatched: 9. This CDR3 contains 16 residues. CDR3 in amino acids: CASSSDRDRGDYEQYF. Here the CDR3 DNA reads TGTGCCAGCAGCTCAGACCGGGACAGGGGAGACTACGAGCAGTACTTC.

As for this clone: At one of its ends the junction is not consistent with the germline gene, which may arise from a read error. The chain combines TRBV7-9 with TRBJ2-7, with a weak D call TRBD2 (6 bases). The germline gives CDR1 SEHNR, CDR2 FQNEAQ (reference sequence). The CDR3 spans 14 residues. The CDR3 coding sequence is TGTTCCAGCAGCTTAGGAGGAGGGAGCTACGAGCAGTACTTC. This translates into CSSSLGGGSYEQYF.

This clone was detected only a few times. This sequence joins TRBV7-8 and TRBJ1-2; D not resolved. Per the germline V gene, CDR1 is SGHVS and CDR2 is FQNEAQ. The CDR3 covers 14 residues. The CDR3 spells CASGLQSANYGYTF. The CDR3 bases are TGTGCTAGCGGACTACAATCAGCTAACTATGGCTACACCTTC.

V and J are TRBV28 and TRBJ2-1; 8 bases line up with TRBD2. The length of the CDR3 is 17 residues. Germline V CDR1 and CDR2: MDHEN, SYDVKM. The V segment lost 4 bases and the J segment 3 bases; nucleotides outside the gene matches: 11. The CDR3 DNA follows: TGTGCCAGCAGTTCCTTGGGTAGCGGGATGTTCTACAATGAGCAGTTCTTC. Translated: CASSSLGSGMFYNEQFF.

In this sample, this clone turned up once. The CDR3 DNA reads as TGTGCCAGCAGTGCGGGCAGGGGGCCCGAGACCCAGTACTTC. Its protein product is CASSAGRGPETQYF. This rearrangement joins TRBV2 to TRBJ2-5, with 8 nucleotides matching TRBD1. Germline values: CDR1 SNHLY, CDR2 FYNNEI. Trimming removed 4 bases from V and 5 bases from J; junction bases left unmatched: 6. The CDR3 length is 14 residues.

This clone was recorded only once. The V call is TRBV4-1, the J call TRBJ2-1; 7 bases fit TRBD1. The trim removed 0 bases at V and 6 bases at J, leaving 2 bases unmatched. The CDR3 is 14 residues long. CDR1 and CDR2 from the germline V gene are MGHRA and YSYEKL. CDR3 nucleotides: TGCGCCAGCAGCCAAGATTGGACAGGCAATGAGCAGTTCTTC. It is translated as CASSQDWTGNEQFF.

The rearrangement links TRBV4-3 to TRBJ1-1, with 7 bases matching TRBD1. The ends lost 4 bases at V and 8 bases at J; junction bases unmatched: 4. Germline lookup yields CDR1 LGHNA and CDR2 YSLEER. This CDR3 is built from 12 residues. CDR3: CASSRRGREAFF. Written as DNA, the CDR3 is TGCGCCAGCAGCCGAAGGGGGCGCGAAGCTTTCTTT.

This clone was counted only a few times. V gene TRBV5-1 combines with J gene TRBJ2-1; 9 bases fit TRBD1. Germline trimming cut 7 bases from V and 8 bases from J; bases unmatched to any gene: 7. The germline CDR1 and CDR2 sequences are SGHRS and YFSETQ. The CDR3 length is 13 residues. In DNA, the CDR3 is TGCGCCAGCGGTAGGACAGGGGCCGATGAGCAGTTCTTC. This codes for CASGRTGADEQFF.

This chain uses TRBV30 with TRBJ2-7; 7 bases map to TRBD1. The germline V gene encodes CDR1 GTSNPN and CDR2 SVGIG (reference sequence). J was trimmed by 5 bases and V by 3 bases; bases with no gene match: 13. This CDR3 comprises 15 residues. The CDR3 region is CAWSEPYRGSHEQYF. In nucleotides, the CDR3 is TGTGCCTGGAGCGAACCATACAGGGGATCCCACGAGCAGTACTTC.

V usage is TRBV2 and J usage is TRBJ2-1; 14 nucleotides match TRBD2. The germline CDR1 and CDR2 sequences are SNHLY and FYNNEI. V gave up 6 bases and J gave up 9 bases; unmatched junction bases: 7. The CDR3 length is 15 residues. CDR3 region: CASRMTSGRAGEQFF. In nucleotides, the CDR3 is TGTGCCAGCAGGATGACTAGCGGGAGGGCCGGTGAGCAGTTCTTC.

This chain joins TRBV7-2 and TRBJ2-2; 10 bases align to TRBD2. The CDR3 consists of 16 residues. The V and J ends lost 6 bases and 2 bases, in that order; junction bases with no gene match: 6. Germline V gives CDR1 SGHTA, CDR2 FQGNSA. The CDR3 DNA follows: TGTGCCAGCAGTTTCCGGACTAGCGGAAACACCGGGGAGCTGTTTTTT. Translation: CASSFRTSGNTGELFF.

J is TRBJ2-7 and V is TRBV6-1; D is possibly TRBD2 (7 bases). Per germline, CDR1 MNHNS and CDR2 SASEGT. Trimming took 10 bases from V and 7 from J, leaving 20 bases between them. The CDR3 length is 13 residues. The CDR3 sequence: CATRGAGALEQYF. Written as DNA, the CDR3 is TGTGCCACCCGAGGTGCGGGGGCCCTGGAGCAGTACTTC.